These T cell receptor beta chains were read from a single sample in a study of identical twins. TCRdb itself ran the 5' RACE reads through MiXCR, one entry per CDR3 protein. Among around 1.7 million distinct CDR3 sequences listed, 25% to 35% were seen once. Sequencing was performed on cord blood. The receptors stem from a newborn girl in good health. CDR3s include the opening cysteine and the closing phenylalanine or tryptophan. The D gene is left open where the match is weak. Clone size is given for some rows only: seen once, a few or many times, or a class if the clone is expanded.

CDR3nt,CDR3aa,d_gene,v_gene,abundance,len,j_gene
TGTGCCAGCAGCTTTGCGGGACTAGATGAGCAGTTCTTC,CASSFAGLDEQFF,TRBD2,TRBV11-2,few,13,TRBJ2-1
TGTGCCAGCAGCTTAGGGGACAACTCCTACGAGCAGTACTTC,CASSLGDNSYEQYF,-,TRBV5-1,many,14,TRBJ2-7
TGCAGTGCTGAGGACAGGAGCTCCTACGAGCAGTTCTTC,CSAEDRSSYEQFF,TRBD1,TRBV20-1,-,13,TRBJ2-1
TGTGCCAACAGTCCTCGGGGGGCTGGCACAGATACGCAGTATTTT,CANSPRGAGTDTQYF,-,TRBV6-1,-,15,TRBJ2-3
TGTGCCAGCAGCTTAGATCCAGCGGGATACAATGAGCAGTTCTTC,CASSLDPAGYNEQFF,TRBD2,TRBV7-2,many,15,TRBJ2-1
TGTGCCAGCAGCGTAGTAGAAGGGCTTGCACCCTACGAGCAGTACTTC,CASSVVEGLAPYEQYF,-,TRBV9,-,16,TRBJ2-7
TGTGCCAGCAGTACGGGACAGGGGGCGCGGGGCTACACCTTC,CASSTGQGARGYTF,TRBD1,TRBV27,-,14,TRBJ1-2
TGCGCCAGCAGGGTTTTGTCCCTCTCCTACAATGAGCAGTTCTTC,CASRVLSLSYNEQFF,-,TRBV5-1,few,15,TRBJ2-1
TGTGCCAGCAGCCAGGGGACAGACTACGAGCAGTACTTC,CASSQGTDYEQYF,TRBD1,TRBV4-2,many,13,TRBJ2-7
TGCAGTGCTACCCGCCCGGGACTAGGTGGGTCCTACGAGCAGTACTTC,CSATRPGLGGSYEQYF,TRBD2,TRBV20-1,few,16,TRBJ2-7
TGCGCCAGCAGCTTTCCGACCAGGGACGAGCAGTACTTC,CASSFPTRDEQYF,-,TRBV5-1,few,13,TRBJ2-7
TGTGCCAGCAGCCACCCAAGGACTAGCGGAAGTGAGCAGTTCTTC,CASSHPRTSGSEQFF,TRBD2,TRBV4-2,few,15,TRBJ2-1
TGTGCCAGCAGTTTATCCGAGACTAATCAGCCCCAGCATTTT,CASSLSETNQPQHF,-,TRBV28,few,14,TRBJ1-5
TGTGCCAGCGGAACTAGTTCGTCCAATCCTGAGCAGTACTTC,CASGTSSSNPEQYF,-,TRBV12-3/TRBV12-4,few,14,TRBJ2-7
TGTGCCAGCAGCAAGGGGAGGGGAGGCACTGAAGCTTTCTTT,CASSKGRGGTEAFF,-,TRBV6-5,few,14,TRBJ1-1
TGTGCCAGCAGGGCACAGGGGTCCTCAAATCAGCCCCAGCATTTT,CASRAQGSSNQPQHF,TRBD1,TRBV6-1,few,15,TRBJ1-5
TGTGCCAGCAGCCTCTCGCGGTTGGTACCGACAGATACGCAGTATTTT,CASSLSRLVPTDTQYF,-,TRBV4-2,-,16,TRBJ2-3
TGTGCCAGCAGTTCGAGCGGGAGTCGAGATGAGCAGTTCTTC,CASSSSGSRDEQFF,TRBD2,TRBV12-3/TRBV12-4,few,14,TRBJ2-1
TGCAGTGCTAGAGATCTGCGGCCAGGGGTTGGTGGCTACACCTTC,CSARDLRPGVGGYTF,-,TRBV20-1,-,15,TRBJ1-2
TGTGCCAACTATAGGGCAGGGTCCGACTATGGCTACACCTTC,CANYRAGSDYGYTF,-,TRBV7-2,many,14,TRBJ1-2
TGTGCCAGCAGCCAACCTACGGGACTCTCAACCTACAATGAGCAGTACTTC,CASSQPTGLSTYNEQYF,-,TRBV4-2,once,17,TRBJ2-5
TGTGCCAGCAGCAAAGAAGACTACGAGCAGTACTTC,CASSKEDYEQYF,-,TRBV21-1,few,12,TRBJ2-7
TGTGCCAGCACCCTGGACAGGGCGGCGTGGAATGAGCAGTTCTTC,CASTLDRAAWNEQFF,TRBD1,TRBV12-3/TRBV12-4,-,15,TRBJ2-1
TGTGCCAGCAGTGCGACGGGAGCCGGGGAGCTGTTTTTT,CASSATGAGELFF,-,TRBV2,-,13,TRBJ2-2
TGTGCCAGCAGTTTCGGAGCGGGGGACCCACCCTACGAGCAGTACTTC,CASSFGAGDPPYEQYF,TRBD2,TRBV28,few,16,TRBJ2-7
TGTGCCAGCCTTACCTCGCAACTAGCGCCTTGGGGTAAAAATGAGCAGTTCTTC,CASLTSQLAPWGKNEQFF,TRBD2,TRBV7-9,few,18,TRBJ2-1
TGCGCCAGCAGCCCCATCCTTGGTGGCTACACCTTC,CASSPILGGYTF,-,TRBV4-1,-,12,TRBJ1-2
TGTGCCAGCAGTTTCCGAATAGGTCCCAATGAGCAGTTCTTC,CASSFRIGPNEQFF,-,TRBV12-3/TRBV12-4,-,14,TRBJ2-1
TGTGCCAGCAGCTCCTACAGGGGGGGGGGTACAGATACGCAGTATTTT,CASSSYRGGGTDTQYF,-,TRBV7-2,few,16,TRBJ2-3
TGTGCCAGCAGTCTGGACAGGGGCCTAAACACCGGGGAGCTGTTTTTT,CASSLDRGLNTGELFF,TRBD1,TRBV6-2/TRBV6-3,few,16,TRBJ2-2
TGTGCCAGCGGGAGATGGGGCACAGATACGCAGTATTTT,CASGRWGTDTQYF,-,TRBV11-3,few,13,TRBJ2-3
TGCGCCAGCAGTGTCCAGTCGAACACTGAAGCTTTCTTT,CASSVQSNTEAFF,-,TRBV10-1,few,13,TRBJ1-1
TGTGCCAGCAGTGAAGTATCGGGGGAAAACCAGCCCCAGCATTTT,CASSEVSGENQPQHF,-,TRBV2,-,15,TRBJ1-5
TGTGCCAGCAGCTTACTAGCGGGGTTTAGTCTCACAGATACGCAGTATTTT,CASSLLAGFSLTDTQYF,TRBD2,TRBV7-9,-,17,TRBJ2-3
TGTGCCAGCAGTGAAGCCCCCGGGACACCCTTTAATGAGCAGTTCTTC,CASSEAPGTPFNEQFF,-,TRBV6-1,few,16,TRBJ2-1
TGTGCCTGGAGTGTAGGCCAGAATAATCAGCCCCAGCATTTT,CAWSVGQNNQPQHF,-,TRBV30,-,14,TRBJ1-5
TGTGCCAGCAGTTTTGGGGGTCGAGCTTTCTTT,CASSFGGRAFF,-,TRBV27,-,11,TRBJ1-1
TGCGCCAGCAGCCCCCCGGGACAGGTCCTCGGGGAGCTGTTTTTT,CASSPPGQVLGELFF,TRBD1,TRBV4-1,-,15,TRBJ2-2
TGTGCCAGCAGGAAAGCGGACAGGGAGGATGGAGAGCAGTACTTC,CASRKADREDGEQYF,TRBD1,TRBV6-6,few,15,TRBJ2-5
TGTGCCATCGGGTCCGCTAGCGGGAGGTCTGGCACAGATACGCAGTATTTT,CAIGSASGRSGTDTQYF,TRBD2,TRBV10-3,-,17,TRBJ2-3
TGCAGGGTTCCCGGGAGCGGGACAGATACGCAGTATTTT,CRVPGSGTDTQYF,-,TRBV20-1,few,13,TRBJ2-3
TGCAGTGCTAGAGAGGGCAGGGCGTTCAATGAGCAGTACTTC,CSAREGRAFNEQYF,-,TRBV20-1,-,14,TRBJ2-7
TGCAGCGCGAAGAGTGTAGCCAAAAACATTCAGTACTTC,CSAKSVAKNIQYF,-,TRBV29-1,many,13,TRBJ2-4
TGTGCCAGCAGCCTGGGACAGGGGACTGGCTATGGCTACACCTTC,CASSLGQGTGYGYTF,TRBD1,TRBV14,-,15,TRBJ1-2
TGTGCTAGCAGCTTAGCCCACAGGGGGTGGGCCAAAAACATTCAGTACTTC,CASSLAHRGWAKNIQYF,TRBD1,TRBV7-7,few,17,TRBJ2-4
TGCGCCAGCAGCTCGCCTTGTATTAGGAACGAGCAGTACTTC,CASSSPCIRNEQYF,-,TRBV5-1,-,14,TRBJ2-7
TGCAGTGCTAGTAGCGACAGGGAGGGAAACATTCAGTACTTC,CSASSDREGNIQYF,-,TRBV20-1,few,14,TRBJ2-4
TGTGCCAGCAGCTGGAGACCCGGGACAGGCGAGCAGTACTTC,CASSWRPGTGEQYF,TRBD1,TRBV5-6,-,14,TRBJ2-7
TGTGCCATCTCGGCCACTTCTATTGAAAAACTGTTTTTT,CAISATSIEKLFF,-,TRBV10-3,few,13,TRBJ1-4
TGTGCCAGCAGCACGGACAGGGCCTCCTACAATGAGCAGTTCTTC,CASSTDRASYNEQFF,TRBD1,TRBV7-2,-,15,TRBJ2-1
TGCAGTGCTAGAAGGGCCGTGGGCAATTCACCCCTCCACTTT,CSARRAVGNSPLHF,-,TRBV20-1,few,14,TRBJ1-6
TGCAGCTTTACTAGCGGGGGAACAGATACGCAGTATTTT,CSFTSGGTDTQYF,TRBD2,TRBV29-1,few,13,TRBJ2-3
TGTGCCATCGGTGAGGATTCGGGGGCGAGGAATCAGCCCCAGCATTTT,CAIGEDSGARNQPQHF,-,TRBV10-3,-,16,TRBJ1-5
TGTGCCATCAGTGAACGGGGGCTGATGAACACTGAAGCTTTCTTT,CAISERGLMNTEAFF,-,TRBV10-3,-,15,TRBJ1-1